This T cell receptor beta chain was sequenced in a study of tumor-infiltrating lymphocytes in primary liver carcinoma. Findings and caveats of the study: Less overlap was seen in tumor-adjacent and tumor-blood pairs than in tumor region pairs.

The investigators made TCR beta cDNA from roughly 0.45 ug total RNA, using a constant-region primer. Generation of the TCR beta libraries relied on three nested multiplex PCR rounds using slightly modified ARM-PCR. TRBV1-TRBV30 forward primers paired with a C-beta reverse primer drove the first two PCR rounds, around 9 cycles each. One entry per CDR3 protein, called by TCRdb with MiXCR from the multiplex PCR reads. The sample records some 180,000 distinct CDR3 sequences, over 45% being singletons. The V gene lost 8 bases and the J gene lost 5 bases, with 9 bases spanning the gap. Germline loops: CDR1 SGHAT, CDR2 FQNNGV. The CDR3 length is 11 residues. Blood RNA came from unsorted whole blood; germline DNA was also extracted. In the case of this clonotype: The antigen remains undetermined.

Material: peripheral blood. The V and J genes are TRBV11-2 and TRBJ2-5; D is ambiguous. The clonotype comes from a man in his forties or fifties with primary liver carcinoma and hepatitis B virus infection. CDR3 nucleotides: TGTGCCAGCTGTCCCGCGGAGACCCAGTACTTC. Its protein product is CASCPAETQYF.